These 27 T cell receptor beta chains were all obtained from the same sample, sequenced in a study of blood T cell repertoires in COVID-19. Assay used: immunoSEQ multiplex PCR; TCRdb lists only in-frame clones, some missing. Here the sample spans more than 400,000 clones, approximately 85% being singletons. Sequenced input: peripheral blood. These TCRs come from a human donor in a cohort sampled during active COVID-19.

The CDR3 DNA reads TGTGCCAGCTCACCACAGGAGACTAGCTACGAGCAGTACTTC. Translation gives CASSPQETSYEQYF. The chain joins TRBV18 to TRBJ2-7; tentative D call: TRBD2 (6 bases). Between the trimmed V and J ends, which lost 1 base and 3 bases, there was a span of 10 bases. The CDR3 covers 14 residues. Germline V gene lookup returns CDR1 KGHSH and CDR2 LQKENI.

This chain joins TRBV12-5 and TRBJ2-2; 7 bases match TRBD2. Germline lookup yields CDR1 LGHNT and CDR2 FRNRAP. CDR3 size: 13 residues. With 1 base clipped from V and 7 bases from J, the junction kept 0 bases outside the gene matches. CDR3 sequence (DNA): TGTGCTAGTGGTTTGGGCGGGAGCGGGGAGCTGTTTTTT. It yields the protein CASGLGGSGELFF. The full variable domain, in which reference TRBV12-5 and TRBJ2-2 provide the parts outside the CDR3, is DARVTQTPRHKVTEMGQEVTMRCQPILGHNTVFWYRQTMMQGLELLAYFRNRAPLDDSGMPKDRFSAEMPDATLATLKIQPSEPRDSAVYFCASGLGGSGELFFGEGSRLTVL.

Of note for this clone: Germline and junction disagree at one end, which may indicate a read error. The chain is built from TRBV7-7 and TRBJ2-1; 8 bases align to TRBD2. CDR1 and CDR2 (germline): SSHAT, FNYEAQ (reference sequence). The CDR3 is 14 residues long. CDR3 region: CASSLSGRANEQFF. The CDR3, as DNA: TGTGCTAGCAGCTTATCCGGGAGGGCCAATGAGCAGTTCTTC.

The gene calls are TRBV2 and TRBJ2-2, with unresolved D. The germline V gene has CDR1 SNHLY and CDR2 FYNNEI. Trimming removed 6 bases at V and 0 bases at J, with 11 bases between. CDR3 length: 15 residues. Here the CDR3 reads CASSEKPPNTGELFF. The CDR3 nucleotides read TGTGCCAGCAGCGAAAAGCCTCCGAACACCGGGGAGCTGTTTTTT.

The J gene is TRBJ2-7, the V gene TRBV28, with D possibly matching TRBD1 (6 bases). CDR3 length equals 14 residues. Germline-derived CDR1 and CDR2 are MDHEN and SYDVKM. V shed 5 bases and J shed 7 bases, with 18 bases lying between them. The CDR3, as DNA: TGTGCCAGCAGTATGAGTACTCAGGGGAAGGAGCAGTACTTC. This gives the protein CASSMSTQGKEQYF.

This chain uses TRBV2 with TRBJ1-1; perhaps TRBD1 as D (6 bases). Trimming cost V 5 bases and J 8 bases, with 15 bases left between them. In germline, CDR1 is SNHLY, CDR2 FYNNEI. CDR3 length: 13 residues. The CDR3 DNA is TGTGCCAGCAGTTTAGGGGCCGGGACAGAAGCTTTCTTT. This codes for CASSLGAGTEAFF.

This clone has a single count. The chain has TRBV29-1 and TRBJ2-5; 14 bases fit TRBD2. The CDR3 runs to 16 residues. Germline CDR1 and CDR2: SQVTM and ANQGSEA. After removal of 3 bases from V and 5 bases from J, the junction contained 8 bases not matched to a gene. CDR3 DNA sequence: TGCAGCGTTGACCGACCGGGACTAGCGGGAGTGGAGACCCAGTACTTC. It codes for CSVDRPGLAGVETQYF.

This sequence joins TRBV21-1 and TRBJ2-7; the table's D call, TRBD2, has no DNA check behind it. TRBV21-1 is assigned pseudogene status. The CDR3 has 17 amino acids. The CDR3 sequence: CASSKKSGSGSSYEQYF. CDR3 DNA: TGTGCCAGCAGCAAAAAGTCGGGCAGCGGGAGCTCCTACGAGCAGTACTTC.

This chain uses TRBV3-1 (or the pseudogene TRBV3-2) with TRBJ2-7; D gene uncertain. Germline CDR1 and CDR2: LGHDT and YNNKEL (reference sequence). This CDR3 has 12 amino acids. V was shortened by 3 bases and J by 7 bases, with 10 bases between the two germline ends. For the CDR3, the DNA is TGTGCCAGCAGCCATACTGCGACAGAGCAGTACTTC. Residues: CASSHTATEQYF.

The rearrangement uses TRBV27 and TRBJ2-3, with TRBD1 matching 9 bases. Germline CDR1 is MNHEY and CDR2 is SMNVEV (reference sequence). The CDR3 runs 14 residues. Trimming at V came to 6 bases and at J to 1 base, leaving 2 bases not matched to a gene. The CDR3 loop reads CASRRQGGTDTQYF. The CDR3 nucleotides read TGTGCCAGCAGACGACAGGGGGGCACAGATACGCAGTATTTT.

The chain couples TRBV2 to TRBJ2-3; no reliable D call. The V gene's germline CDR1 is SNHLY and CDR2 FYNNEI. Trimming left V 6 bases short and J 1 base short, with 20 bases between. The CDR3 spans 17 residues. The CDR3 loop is CASRTLIGDLGTDTQYF. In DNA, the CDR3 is TGTGCCAGCAGGACCCTAATTGGAGACCTAGGCACAGATACGCAGTATTTT.

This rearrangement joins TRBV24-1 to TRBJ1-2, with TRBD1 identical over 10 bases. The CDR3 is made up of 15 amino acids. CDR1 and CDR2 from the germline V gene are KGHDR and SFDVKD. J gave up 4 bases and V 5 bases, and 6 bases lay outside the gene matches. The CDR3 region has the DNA TGTGCCACCAGTGCCGGGACAGGGGATATCTATGGCTACACCTTC. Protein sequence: CATSAGTGDIYGYTF.

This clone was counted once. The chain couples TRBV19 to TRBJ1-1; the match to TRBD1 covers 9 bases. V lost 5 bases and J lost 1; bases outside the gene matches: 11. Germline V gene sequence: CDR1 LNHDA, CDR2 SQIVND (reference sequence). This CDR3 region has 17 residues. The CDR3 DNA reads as TGTGCCAGTAGTCGACGACGGACAGGGGCTGGGAACACTGAAGCTTTCTTT. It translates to CASSRRRTGAGNTEAFF. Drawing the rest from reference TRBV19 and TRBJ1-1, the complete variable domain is DGGITQSPKYLFRKEGQNVTLSCEQNLNHDAMYWYRQDPGQGLRLIYYSQIVNDFQKGDIAEGYSVSREKKESFPLTVTSAQKNPTAFYLCASSRRRTGAGNTEAFFGQGTRLTVV.

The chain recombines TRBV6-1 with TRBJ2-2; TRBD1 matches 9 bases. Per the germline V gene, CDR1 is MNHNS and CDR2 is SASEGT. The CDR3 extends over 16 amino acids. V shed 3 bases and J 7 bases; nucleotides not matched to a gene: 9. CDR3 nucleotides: TGTGCCAGCAGTGATTGGACAGGGGAATACAACGGGGAGCTGTTTTTT. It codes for CASSDWTGEYNGELFF.

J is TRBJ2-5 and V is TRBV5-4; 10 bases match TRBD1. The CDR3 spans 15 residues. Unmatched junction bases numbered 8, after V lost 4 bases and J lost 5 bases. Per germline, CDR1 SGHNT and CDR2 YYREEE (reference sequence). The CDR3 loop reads CASSEGTGEVETQYF. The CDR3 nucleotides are TGTGCCAGCAGCGAGGGGACAGGGGAGGTTGAGACCCAGTACTTC. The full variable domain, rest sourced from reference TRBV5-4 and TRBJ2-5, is ETGVTQSPTHLIKTRGQQVTLRCSSQSGHNTVSWYQQALGQGPQFIFQYYREEENGRGNFPPRFSGLQFPNYSSELNVNALELDDSALYLCASSEGTGEVETQYFGPGTRLLVL.

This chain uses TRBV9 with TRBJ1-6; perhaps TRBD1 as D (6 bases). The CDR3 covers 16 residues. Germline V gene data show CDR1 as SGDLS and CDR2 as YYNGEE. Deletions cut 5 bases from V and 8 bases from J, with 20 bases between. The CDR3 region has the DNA TGTGCCAGCAGTCCTTTTCAGGGGAGTAAGGATTCACCCCTCCACTTT. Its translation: CASSPFQGSKDSPLHF.

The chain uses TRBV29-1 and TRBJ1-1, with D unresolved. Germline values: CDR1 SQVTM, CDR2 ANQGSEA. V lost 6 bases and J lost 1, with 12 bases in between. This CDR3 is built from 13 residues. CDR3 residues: CSVREQWNTEAFF. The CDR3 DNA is TGCAGCGTCCGGGAACAATGGAACACTGAAGCTTTCTTT.

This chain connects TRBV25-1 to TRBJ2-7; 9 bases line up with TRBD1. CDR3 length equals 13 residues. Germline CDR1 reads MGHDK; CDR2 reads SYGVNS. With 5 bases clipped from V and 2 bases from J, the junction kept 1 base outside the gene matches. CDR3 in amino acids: CASSRTGAYEQYF. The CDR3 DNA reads TGTGCCAGCAGTCGGACAGGGGCCTACGAGCAGTACTTC.

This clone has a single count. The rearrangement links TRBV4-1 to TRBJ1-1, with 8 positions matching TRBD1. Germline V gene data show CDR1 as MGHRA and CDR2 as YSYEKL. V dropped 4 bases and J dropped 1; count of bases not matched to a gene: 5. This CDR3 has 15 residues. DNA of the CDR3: TGCGCCAGCAGCCTTAACAGGGGGGGGAACACTGAAGCTTTCTTT. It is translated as CASSLNRGGNTEAFF.

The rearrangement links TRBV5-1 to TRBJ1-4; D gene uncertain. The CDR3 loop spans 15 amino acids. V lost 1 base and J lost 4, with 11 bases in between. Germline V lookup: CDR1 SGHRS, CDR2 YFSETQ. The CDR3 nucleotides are TGCGCCAGCAGCTTGCGAGGCACCTTTAATGAAAAACTGTTTTTT. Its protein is CASSLRGTFNEKLFF.

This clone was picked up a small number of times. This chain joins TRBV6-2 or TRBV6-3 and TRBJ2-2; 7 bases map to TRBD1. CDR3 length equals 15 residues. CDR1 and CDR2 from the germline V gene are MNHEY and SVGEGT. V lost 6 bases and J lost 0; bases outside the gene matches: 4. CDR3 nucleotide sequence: TGTGCCAGCAGCCTGGGACAGTCGAACACCGGGGAGCTGTTTTTT. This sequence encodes CASSLGQSNTGELFF.

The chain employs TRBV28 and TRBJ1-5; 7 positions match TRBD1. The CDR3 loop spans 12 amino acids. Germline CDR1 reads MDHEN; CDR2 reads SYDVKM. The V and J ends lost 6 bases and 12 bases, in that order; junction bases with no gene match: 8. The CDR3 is CASSNDRAVQHF. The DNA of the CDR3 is TGTGCCAGCAGCAATGACAGGGCGGTCCAGCATTTT.

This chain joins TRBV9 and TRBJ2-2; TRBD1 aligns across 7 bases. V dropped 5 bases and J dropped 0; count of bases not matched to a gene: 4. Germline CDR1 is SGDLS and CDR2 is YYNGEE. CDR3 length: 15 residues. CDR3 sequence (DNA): TGTGCCAGCAGAAAGACAGGGACGAACACCGGGGAGCTGTTTTTT. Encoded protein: CASRKTGTNTGELFF. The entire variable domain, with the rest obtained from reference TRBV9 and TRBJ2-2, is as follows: DSGVTQTPKHLITATGQRVTLRCSPRSGDLSVYWYQQSLDQGLQFLIQYYNGEERAKGNILERFSAQQFPDLHSELNLSSLELGDSALYFCASRKTGTNTGELFFGEGSRLTVL.

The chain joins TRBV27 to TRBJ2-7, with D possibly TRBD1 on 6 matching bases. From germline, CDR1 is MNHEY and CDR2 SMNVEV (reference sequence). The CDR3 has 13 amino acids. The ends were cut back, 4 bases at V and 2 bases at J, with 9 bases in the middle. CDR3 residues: CASSSQGPYEQYF. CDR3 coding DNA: TGTGCCAGCAGTTCACAGGGTCCCTACGAGCAGTACTTC.

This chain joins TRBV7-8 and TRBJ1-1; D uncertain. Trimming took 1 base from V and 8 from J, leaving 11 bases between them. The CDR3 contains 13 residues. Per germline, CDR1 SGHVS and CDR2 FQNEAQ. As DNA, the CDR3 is TGTGCCAGCAGCTTAGTCAGGCATTCGGAAGCTTTCTTT. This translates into CASSLVRHSEAFF.

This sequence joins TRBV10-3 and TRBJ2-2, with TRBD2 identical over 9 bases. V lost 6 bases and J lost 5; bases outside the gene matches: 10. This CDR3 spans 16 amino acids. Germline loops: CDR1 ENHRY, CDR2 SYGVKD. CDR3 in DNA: TGTGCCATCAGGAAAGATAGCGGGAGTAGTACCGGGGAGCTGTTTTTT. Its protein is CAIRKDSGSSTGELFF.

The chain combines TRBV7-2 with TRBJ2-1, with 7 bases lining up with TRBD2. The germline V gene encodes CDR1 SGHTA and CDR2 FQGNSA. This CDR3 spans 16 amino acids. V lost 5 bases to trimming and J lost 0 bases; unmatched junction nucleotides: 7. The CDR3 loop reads CASSKLRGSSYNEQFF. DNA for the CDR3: TGTGCCAGCAGCAAGCTACGCGGGAGCTCCTACAATGAGCAGTTCTTC.